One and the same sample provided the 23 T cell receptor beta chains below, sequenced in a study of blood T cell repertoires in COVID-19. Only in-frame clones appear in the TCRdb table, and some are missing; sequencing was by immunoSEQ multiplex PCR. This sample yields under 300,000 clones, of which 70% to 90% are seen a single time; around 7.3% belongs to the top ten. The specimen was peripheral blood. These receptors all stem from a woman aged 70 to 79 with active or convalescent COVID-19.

CDR3 in DNA: TGTGCCAGCAGCGTAAAGGGAGGGAACTATGGCTACACCTTC. Translated, it gives CASSVKGGNYGYTF. The rearrangement joins TRBV9 to TRBJ1-2; D not resolved. CDR1 and CDR2 (germline): SGDLS, YYNGEE. The ends were cut back, 1 base at V and 2 bases at J, with 9 bases in the middle. The CDR3 spans 14 residues.

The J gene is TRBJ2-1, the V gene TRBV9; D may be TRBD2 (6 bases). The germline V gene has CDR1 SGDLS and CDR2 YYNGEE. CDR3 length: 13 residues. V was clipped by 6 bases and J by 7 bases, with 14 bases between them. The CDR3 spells CASTPAGGNEQFF. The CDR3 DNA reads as TGTGCCAGCACACCCGCCGGGGGAAATGAGCAGTTCTTC.

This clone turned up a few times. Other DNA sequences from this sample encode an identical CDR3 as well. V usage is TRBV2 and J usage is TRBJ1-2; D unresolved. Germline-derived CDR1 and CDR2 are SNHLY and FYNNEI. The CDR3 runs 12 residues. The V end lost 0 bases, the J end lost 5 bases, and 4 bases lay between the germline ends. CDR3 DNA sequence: TGTGCCAGCAGTGAAGCGGCATATGGCTACACCTTC. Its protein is CASSEAAYGYTF.

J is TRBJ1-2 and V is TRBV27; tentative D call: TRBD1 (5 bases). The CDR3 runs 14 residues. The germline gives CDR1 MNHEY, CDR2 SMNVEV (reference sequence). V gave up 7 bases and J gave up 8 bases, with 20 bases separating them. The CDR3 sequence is CASTSIRQGTGYTF. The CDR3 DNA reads TGTGCCAGCACCTCTATCAGGCAGGGAACGGGCTACACCTTC.

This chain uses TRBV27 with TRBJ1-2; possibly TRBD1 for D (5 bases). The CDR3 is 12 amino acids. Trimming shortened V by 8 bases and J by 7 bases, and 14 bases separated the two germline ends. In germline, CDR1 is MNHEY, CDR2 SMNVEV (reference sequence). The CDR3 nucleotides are TGTGCCAGCCGGTCGGCAGGGATTGGCTACACCTTC. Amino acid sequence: CASRSAGIGYTF.

CDR3 sequence: CASSAPGQTYSPLHF. CDR3 nucleotides: TGTGCCAGCAGCGCGCCGGGACAAACTTATTCACCCCTCCACTTT. The chain carries TRBV9 and TRBJ1-6; a weak D match, TRBD1 (6 bases). CDR3 size: 15 residues. Trimming removed 3 bases at V and 8 bases at J, with 15 bases between. Germline V lookup: CDR1 SGDLS, CDR2 YYNGEE.

Here the CDR3 DNA reads TGTGCCACCAGCAGAGAGCGGCGGGGGCATGAGCAGTTCTTC. Translation gives CATSRERRGHEQFF. J is TRBJ2-1 and V is TRBV15; tentatively, D is TRBD2 (7 bases). Trimming shortened V by 0 bases and J by 8 bases, and 11 bases separated the two germline ends. There are 14 residues in the CDR3. Germline assignment: CDR1 LNHNV and CDR2 YYDKDF (reference sequence).

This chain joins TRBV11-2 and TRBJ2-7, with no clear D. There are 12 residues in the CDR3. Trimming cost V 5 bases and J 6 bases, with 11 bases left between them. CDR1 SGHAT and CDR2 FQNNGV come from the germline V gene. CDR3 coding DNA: TGTGCCAGCAGCCCCACTTCTTCCGAGCAGTACTTC. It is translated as CASSPTSSEQYF. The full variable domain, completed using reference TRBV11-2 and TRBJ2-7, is EAGVAQSPRYKIIEKRQSVAFWCNPISGHATLYWYQQILGQGPKLLIQFQNNGVVDDSQLPKDRFSAERLKGVDSTLKIQPAKLEDSAVYLCASSPTSSEQYFGPGTRLTVT.

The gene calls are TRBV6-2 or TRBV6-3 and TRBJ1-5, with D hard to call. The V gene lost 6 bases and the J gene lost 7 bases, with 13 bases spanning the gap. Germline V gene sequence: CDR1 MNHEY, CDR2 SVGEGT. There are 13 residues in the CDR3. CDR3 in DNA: TGTGCCAGCAGCCCGAACCGAGCCCAGCCCCAGCATTTT. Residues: CASSPNRAQPQHF.

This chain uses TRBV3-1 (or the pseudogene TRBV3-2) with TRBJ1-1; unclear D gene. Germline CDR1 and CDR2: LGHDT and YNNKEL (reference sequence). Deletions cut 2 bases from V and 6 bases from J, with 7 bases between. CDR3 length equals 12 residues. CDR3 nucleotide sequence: TGTGCCAGCAGCCAATCAGGCCCTGAAGCTTTCTTT. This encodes CASSQSGPEAFF.

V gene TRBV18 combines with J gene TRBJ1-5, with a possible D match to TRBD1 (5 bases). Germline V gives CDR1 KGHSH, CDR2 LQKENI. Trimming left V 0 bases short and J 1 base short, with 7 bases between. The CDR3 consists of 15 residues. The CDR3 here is CASSPPEGSNQPQHF. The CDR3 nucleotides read TGTGCCAGCTCACCACCGGAGGGGAGCAATCAGCCCCAGCATTTT.

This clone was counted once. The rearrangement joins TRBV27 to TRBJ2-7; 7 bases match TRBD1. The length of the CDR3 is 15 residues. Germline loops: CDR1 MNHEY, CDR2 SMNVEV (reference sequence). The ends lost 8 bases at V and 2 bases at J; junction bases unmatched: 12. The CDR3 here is CASLRSPQGAYEQYF. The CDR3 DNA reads TGTGCCAGCTTGAGGTCCCCGCAGGGGGCCTACGAGCAGTACTTC.

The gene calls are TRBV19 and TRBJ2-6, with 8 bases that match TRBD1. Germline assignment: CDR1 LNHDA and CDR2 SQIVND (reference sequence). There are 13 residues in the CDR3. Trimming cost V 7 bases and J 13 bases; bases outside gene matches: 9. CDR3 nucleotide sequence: TGTGCCAGTAATGACCAGGGGGCTCTGGTCCTGACTTTC. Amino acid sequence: CASNDQGALVLTF.

This CDR3 is CASTQRRGNTEAFF. CDR3 nucleotide sequence: TGTGCCAGTACCCAGAGGCGGGGGAACACTGAAGCTTTCTTT. V gene TRBV19 combines with J gene TRBJ1-1; D is ambiguous. The V end lost 7 bases, the J end lost 1 base, and 13 bases lay between the germline ends. Per the germline V gene, CDR1 is LNHDA and CDR2 is SQIVND (reference sequence). CDR3 length equals 14 residues.

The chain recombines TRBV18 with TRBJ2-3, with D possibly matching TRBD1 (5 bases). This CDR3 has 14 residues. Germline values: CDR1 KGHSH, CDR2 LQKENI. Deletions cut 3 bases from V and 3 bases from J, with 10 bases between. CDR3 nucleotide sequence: TGTGCCAGCTCACCTACCAGGGTAACAGATACGCAGTATTTT. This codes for CASSPTRVTDTQYF.

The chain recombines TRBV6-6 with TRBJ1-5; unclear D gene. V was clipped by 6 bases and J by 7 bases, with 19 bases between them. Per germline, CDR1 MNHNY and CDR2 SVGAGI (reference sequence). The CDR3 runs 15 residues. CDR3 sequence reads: CASRPRELRTQPQHF. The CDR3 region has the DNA TGTGCCAGCAGACCACGGGAGCTCAGGACCCAGCCCCAGCATTTT.

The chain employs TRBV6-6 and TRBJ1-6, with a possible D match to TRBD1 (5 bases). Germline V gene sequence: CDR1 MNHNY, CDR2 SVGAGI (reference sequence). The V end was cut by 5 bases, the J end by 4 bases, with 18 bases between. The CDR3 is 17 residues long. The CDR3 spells CASSRGEARIYNSPLHF. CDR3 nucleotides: TGTGCCAGCAGTCGGGGGGAGGCGAGAATATATAATTCACCCCTCCACTTT.

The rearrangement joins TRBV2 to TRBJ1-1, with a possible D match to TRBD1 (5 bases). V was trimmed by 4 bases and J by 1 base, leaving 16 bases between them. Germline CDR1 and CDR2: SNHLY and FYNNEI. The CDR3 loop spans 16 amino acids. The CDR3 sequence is CASSGAGWGTNTEAFF. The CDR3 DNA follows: TGTGCCAGCAGTGGGGCGGGGTGGGGGACGAACACTGAAGCTTTCTTT.

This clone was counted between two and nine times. CDR3 sequence: CASSLDLQATGELFF. The CDR3 bases are TGTGCCAGCAGCTTAGACCTCCAGGCCACCGGGGAGCTGTTTTTT. V and J are TRBV7-9 and TRBJ2-2; D is unresolved. Germline CDR1 is SEHNR and CDR2 is FQNEAQ (reference sequence). This CDR3 is 15 amino acids long. Trimming removed 1 base at V and 4 bases at J, with 10 bases between. The variable domain in full, with the rest retrieved from reference TRBV7-9 and TRBJ2-2, is DTGVSQNPRHKITKRGQNVTFRCDPISEHNRLYWYRQTLGQGPEFLTYFQNEAQLEKSRLLSDRFSAERPKGSFSTLEIQRTEQGDSAMYLCASSLDLQATGELFFGEGSRLTVL.

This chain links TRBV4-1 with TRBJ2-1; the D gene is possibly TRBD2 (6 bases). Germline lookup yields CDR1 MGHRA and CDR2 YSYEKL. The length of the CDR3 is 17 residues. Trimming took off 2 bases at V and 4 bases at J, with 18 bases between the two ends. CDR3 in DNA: TGCGCCAGCAGCCAACCCCCTCCTGCGGGGAGGTACAATGAGCAGTTCTTC. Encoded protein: CASSQPPPAGRYNEQFF.

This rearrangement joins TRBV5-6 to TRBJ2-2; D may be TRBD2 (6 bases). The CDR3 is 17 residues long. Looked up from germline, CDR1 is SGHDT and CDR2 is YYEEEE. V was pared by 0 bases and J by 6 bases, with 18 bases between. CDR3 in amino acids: CASSLVGLTRGAGELFF. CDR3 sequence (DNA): TGTGCCAGCAGCTTGGTAGGGCTGACGCGGGGTGCCGGGGAGCTGTTTTTT.

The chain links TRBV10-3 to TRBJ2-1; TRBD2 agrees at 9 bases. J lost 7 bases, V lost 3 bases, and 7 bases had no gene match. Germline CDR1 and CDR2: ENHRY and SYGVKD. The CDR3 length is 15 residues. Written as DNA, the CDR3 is TGTGCCATCAGTGACTTGTTAGCGGGGGATAATGAGCAGTTCTTC. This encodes CAISDLLAGDNEQFF.

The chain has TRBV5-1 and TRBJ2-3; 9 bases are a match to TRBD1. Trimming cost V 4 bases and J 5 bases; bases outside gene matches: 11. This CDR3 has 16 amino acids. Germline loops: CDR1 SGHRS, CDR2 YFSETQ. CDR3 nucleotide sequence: TGCGCCAGCAGCCCACCGCTGACAGGGGGGAAAGATACGCAGTATTTT. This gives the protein CASSPPLTGGKDTQYF.